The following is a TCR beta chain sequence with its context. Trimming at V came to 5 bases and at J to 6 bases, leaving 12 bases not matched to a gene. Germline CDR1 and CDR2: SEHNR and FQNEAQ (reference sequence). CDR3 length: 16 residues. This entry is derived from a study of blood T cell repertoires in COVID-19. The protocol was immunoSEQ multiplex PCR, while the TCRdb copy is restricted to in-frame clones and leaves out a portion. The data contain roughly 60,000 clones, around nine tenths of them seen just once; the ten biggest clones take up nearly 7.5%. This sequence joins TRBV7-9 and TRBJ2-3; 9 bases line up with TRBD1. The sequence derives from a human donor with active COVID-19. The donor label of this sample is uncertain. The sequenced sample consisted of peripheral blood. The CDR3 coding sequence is TGTGCCAGCAGCCCCCCGGGGACAGGGTTTGGTGATACGCAGTATTTT. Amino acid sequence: CASSPPGTGFGDTQYF.